This T cell receptor (beta chain) stems from a study of tumour-infiltrating T cells in Burkitt lymphoma. Looking at the study overall: The Burkitt lymphoma cohort spanned all epidemiological subtypes. Overall and progression-free survival were predicted by productive clonality.

Data came from immunoSEQ multiplex PCR; TCRdb stores just in-frame clones and leaves some out. The sample shows thousands of clones, 12% to 15% of them seen only once. This clone is labeled as large. Other DNA sequences of this sample code for an identical CDR3. This TCR was sampled from a human donor with Burkitt lymphoma. The sample comprised tumor tissue.

CDR3: CASSGSGRNTEAFF. The CDR3, as DNA: TGTGCCAGCAGCGGATCGGGACGGAACACTGAAGCTTTCTTT. The chain links TRBV9 to TRBJ1-1; tentative D call: TRBD1 (5 bases). V was pared by 3 bases and J by 1 base, with 10 bases between. CDR1 is SGDLS, CDR2 YYNGEE, per germline. The CDR3 extends over 14 amino acids.